This T cell receptor (beta chain) was found in a study of T cell clones after liver transplantation. Overall study: Without induction therapy, subjects received standard immunosuppression until 12-24 months post-transplant.

TCRdb's table, derived via immunoSEQ multiplex PCR, lists solely in-frame clones and lacks some. The sample gives some 110,000 clones, less than 95% of which show up once; around 0.83% is in the top ten. The CDR3 runs 14 residues. Looked up from germline, CDR1 is SGHTA and CDR2 is FQGTGA. V lost 5 bases and J lost 0, with 11 bases in between. The sequence derives from a human patient who received a liver transplant. Some of the T cells may derive from the graft donor. The input for sequencing was CD4+ T cells from blood, taken 12 months after liver transplant. The chain combines TRBV7-3 with TRBJ2-7, with D possibly matching TRBD1 (6 bases). The CDR3 nucleotides are TGTGCCAGCAGCCCGCAGGGGAGCTCCTACGAGCAGTACTTC. Amino acid sequence: CASSPQGSSYEQYF.